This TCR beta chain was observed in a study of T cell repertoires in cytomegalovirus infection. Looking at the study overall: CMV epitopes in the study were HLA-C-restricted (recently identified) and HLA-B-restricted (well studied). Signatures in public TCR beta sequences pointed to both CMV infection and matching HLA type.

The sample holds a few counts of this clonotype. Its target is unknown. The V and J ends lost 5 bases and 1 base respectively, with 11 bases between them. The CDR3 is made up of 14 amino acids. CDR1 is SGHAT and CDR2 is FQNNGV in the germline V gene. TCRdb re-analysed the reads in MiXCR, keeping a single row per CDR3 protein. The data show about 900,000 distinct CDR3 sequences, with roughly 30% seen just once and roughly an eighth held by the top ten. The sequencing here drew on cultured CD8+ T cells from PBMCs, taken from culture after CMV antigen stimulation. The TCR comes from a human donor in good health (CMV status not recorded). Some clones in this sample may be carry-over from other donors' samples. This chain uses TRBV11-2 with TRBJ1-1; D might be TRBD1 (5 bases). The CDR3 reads CASSLPGTNTEAFF. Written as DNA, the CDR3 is TGTGCCAGCAGCCTCCCAGGGACGAACACTGAAGCTTTCTTT.